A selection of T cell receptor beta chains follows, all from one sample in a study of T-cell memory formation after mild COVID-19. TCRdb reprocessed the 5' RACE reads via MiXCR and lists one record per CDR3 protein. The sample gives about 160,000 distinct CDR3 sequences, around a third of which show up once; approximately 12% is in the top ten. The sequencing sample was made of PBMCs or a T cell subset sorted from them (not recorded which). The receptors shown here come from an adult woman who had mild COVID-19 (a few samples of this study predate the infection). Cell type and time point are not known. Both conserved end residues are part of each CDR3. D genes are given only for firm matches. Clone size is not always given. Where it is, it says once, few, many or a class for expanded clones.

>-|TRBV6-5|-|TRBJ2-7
CASSYEATYEQYF
TGTGCCAGCAGTTACGAGGCCACCTACGAGCAGTACTTC
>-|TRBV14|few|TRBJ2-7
CASSQGRWQYF
TGTGCCAGCAGCCAAGGCAGATGGCAGTACTTC
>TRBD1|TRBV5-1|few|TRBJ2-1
CASSVTGVTYNEQFF
TGCGCCAGCAGCGTTACAGGGGTTACCTACAATGAGCAGTTCTTC
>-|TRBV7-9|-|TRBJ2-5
CASSLLGGKETQYF
TGTGCCAGCAGCTTATTAGGGGGGAAGGAGACCCAGTACTTC
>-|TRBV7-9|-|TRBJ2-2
CASDGTTAGELFF
TGTGCCTCGGACGGGACGACCGCCGGGGAGCTGTTTTTT
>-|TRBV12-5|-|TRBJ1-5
CASGLESNQPQHF
TGTGCTAGTGGTTTGGAAAGCAATCAGCCCCAGCATTTT
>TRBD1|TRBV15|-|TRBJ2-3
CATSRYRGRSTDTQYF
TGTGCCACCAGCAGATACAGGGGGCGAAGCACAGATACGCAGTATTTT
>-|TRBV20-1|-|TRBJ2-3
CSAQEGAGTDTQYF
TGCAGTGCCCAGGAGGGGGCCGGGACAGATACGCAGTATTTT
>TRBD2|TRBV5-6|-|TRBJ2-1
CASSLVGTSSYNEQFF
TGTGCCAGCAGCTTGGTAGGGACTAGCTCCTACAATGAGCAGTTCTTC
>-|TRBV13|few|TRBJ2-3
CASRRPDGFTDTQYF
TGTGCCAGCAGAAGACCGGACGGTTTCACAGATACGCAGTATTTT
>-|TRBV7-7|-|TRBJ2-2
CASSLNGNRNTGELFF
TGTGCCAGCAGCTTAAATGGTAACAGGAACACCGGGGAGCTGTTTTTT
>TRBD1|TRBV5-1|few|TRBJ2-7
CASRPGTETYEQYF
TGCGCCAGCAGACCCGGGACAGAGACCTACGAGCAGTACTTC
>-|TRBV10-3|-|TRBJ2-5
CAISVKGETQYF
TGTGCCATCAGTGTGAAGGGGGAGACCCAGTACTTC
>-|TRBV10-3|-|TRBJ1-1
CAIRDRPNTEAFF
TGTGCCATCAGGGATCGTCCGAACACTGAAGCTTTCTTT
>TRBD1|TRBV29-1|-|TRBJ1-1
CSVEATGGTEAFF
TGCAGCGTTGAGGCGACAGGGGGGACTGAAGCTTTCTTT
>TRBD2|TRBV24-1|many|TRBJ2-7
CATSAGGYYEQYF
TGTGCCACCAGTGCGGGGGGTTACTACGAGCAGTACTTC
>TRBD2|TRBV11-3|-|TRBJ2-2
CASSTRLAGRTGELFF
TGTGCCAGCAGCACCCGACTAGCGGGACGTACCGGGGAGCTGTTTTTT
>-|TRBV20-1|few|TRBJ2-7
CSLTGGNDYEQYF
TGCAGCTTAACTGGCGGAAACGACTACGAGCAGTACTTC
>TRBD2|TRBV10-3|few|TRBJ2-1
CAIMRSSGNNEQFF
TGTGCCATCATGAGGTCTAGCGGTAACAATGAGCAGTTCTTC
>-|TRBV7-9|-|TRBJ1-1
CASSLGVRTNTEAFF
TGTGCCAGCAGCTTAGGGGTCAGGACGAACACTGAAGCTTTCTTT
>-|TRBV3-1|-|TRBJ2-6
CASSRAQLSGANVLTF
TGTGCCAGCTCCAGGGCGCAACTCTCTGGGGCCAACGTCCTGACTTTC
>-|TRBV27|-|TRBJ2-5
CASSLFPANQETQYF
TGTGCCAGCAGTTTATTTCCAGCCAACCAAGAGACCCAGTACTTC
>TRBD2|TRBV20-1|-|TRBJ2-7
CSAPGTSSGPSYEQYF
TGCAGTGCTCCGGGTACCTCTAGCGGCCCCTCCTACGAGCAGTACTTC
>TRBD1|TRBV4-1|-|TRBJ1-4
CASSQEEGAKLFF
TGCGCCAGCAGCCAAGAAGAGGGGGCCAAACTGTTTTTT
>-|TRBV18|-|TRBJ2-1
CASSPNTGNDEQFF
TGTGCCAGCTCACCTAATACAGGGAATGATGAGCAGTTCTTC
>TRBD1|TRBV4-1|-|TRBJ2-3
CASSLRDRVIDTQYF
TGCGCCAGCAGCCTCCGGGACAGGGTCATAGATACGCAGTATTTT
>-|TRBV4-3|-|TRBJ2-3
CASSQDGGRGGTRQYF
TGCGCCAGCAGCCAAGACGGTGGTAGAGGGGGGACGCGGCAGTATTTT
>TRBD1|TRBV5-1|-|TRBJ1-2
CASSGTGFSHGYTF
TGCGCCAGCAGCGGGACAGGCTTCTCTCATGGCTACACCTTC
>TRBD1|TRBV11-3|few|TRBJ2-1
CASSSAGTGINEQFF
TGTGCCAGCAGCTCCGCCGGGACAGGAATTAATGAGCAGTTCTTC
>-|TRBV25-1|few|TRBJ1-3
CASYRQPNSGNTIYF
TGTGCCAGCTACCGACAGCCGAACTCTGGAAACACCATATATTTT
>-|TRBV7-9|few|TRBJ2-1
CASSLVEPMSQFF
TGTGCCAGCAGCTTAGTAGAACCCATGTCCCAGTTCTTC
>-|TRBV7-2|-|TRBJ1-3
CASSLGYLTRRGNTIYF
TGTGCCAGCAGCTTAGGTTACCTGACAAGGAGGGGAAACACCATATATTTT
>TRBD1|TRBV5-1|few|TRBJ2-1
CASSRTGSYNEQFF
TGCGCCAGCAGCCGGACAGGGTCCTACAATGAGCAGTTCTTC
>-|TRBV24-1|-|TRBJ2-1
CATSDRVGSSFNEQFF
TGTGCCACCAGTGATAGGGTGGGGTCTAGCTTCAATGAGCAGTTCTTC
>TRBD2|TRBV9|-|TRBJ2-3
CASSFLPELAGGSTDTQYF
TGTGCCAGCAGCTTTCTCCCCGAACTAGCGGGGGGTAGCACAGATACGCAGTATTTT
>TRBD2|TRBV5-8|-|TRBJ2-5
CASSSRLAGAKETQYF
TGTGCCAGCAGCTCCCGACTAGCGGGGGCGAAAGAGACCCAGTACTTC
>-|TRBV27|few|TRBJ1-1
CASSLTSEHEAFF
TGTGCCAGCAGTTTGACCTCGGAGCATGAAGCTTTCTTT
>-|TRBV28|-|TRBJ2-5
CASSLSQSGTNQETQYF
TGTGCCAGCAGTTTATCCCAATCCGGGACGAACCAAGAGACCCAGTACTTC
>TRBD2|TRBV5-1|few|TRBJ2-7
CASSRTIAGGYEQYF
TGCGCCAGCAGCCGAACTATAGCGGGAGGGTACGAGCAGTACTTC
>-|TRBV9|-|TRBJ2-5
CASSVGGRPTETQYF
TGTGCCAGCAGCGTAGGAGGGCGCCCGACAGAGACCCAGTACTTC
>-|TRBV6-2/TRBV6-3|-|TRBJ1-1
CASSYRVLNTEAFF
TGTGCCAGCAGTTACAGGGTGCTGAACACTGAAGCTTTCTTT
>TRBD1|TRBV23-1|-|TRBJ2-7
CASSQSSDRSSYEQYF
TGCGCCAGCAGTCAATCCTCGGACAGGAGCTCCTACGAGCAGTACTTC
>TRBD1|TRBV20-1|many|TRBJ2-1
CSVPDYRGLYNEQFF
TGCAGTGTCCCCGACTACAGGGGGTTGTACAATGAGCAGTTCTTC
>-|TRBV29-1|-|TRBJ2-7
CSGGLSYEQYF
TGCAGCGGGGGGCTCAGCTACGAGCAGTACTTC
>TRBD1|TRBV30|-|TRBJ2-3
CAWSRTGGTDTQYF
TGTGCCTGGAGCCGGACAGGGGGCACAGATACGCAGTATTTT
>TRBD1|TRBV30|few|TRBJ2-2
CARGQDPNTGELFF
TGTGCCCGTGGACAGGACCCGAACACCGGGGAGCTGTTTTTT
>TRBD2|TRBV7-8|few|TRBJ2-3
CASSSGGPTDTQYF
TGTGCCAGCAGCTCGGGAGGGCCCACAGATACGCAGTATTTT
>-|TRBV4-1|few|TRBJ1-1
CASSQDKGFSPEAFF
TGCGCCAGCAGCCAAGATAAGGGGTTCAGCCCTGAAGCTTTCTTT
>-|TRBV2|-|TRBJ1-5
CASSERGGGNQPQHF
TGTGCCAGCAGTGAAAGGGGTGGGGGGAATCAGCCCCAGCATTTT
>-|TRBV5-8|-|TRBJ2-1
CASSLQLYNEQFF
TGTGCCAGCAGCTTGCAATTATACAATGAGCAGTTCTTC
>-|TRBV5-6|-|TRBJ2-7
CASSPERPADGPQDEQYF
TGTGCCAGCAGCCCCGAGCGGCCCGCAGACGGACCCCAAGACGAGCAGTACTTC
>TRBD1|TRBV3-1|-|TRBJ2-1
CASSSQGASYNEQFF
TGTGCCAGCAGTTCACAGGGGGCTTCCTACAATGAGCAGTTCTTC
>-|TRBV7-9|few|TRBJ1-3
CASSLGASGNTIYF
TGTGCCAGCAGCTTGGGTGCTTCTGGAAACACCATATATTTT
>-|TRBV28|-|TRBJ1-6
CASSLDGKGPNSPLHF
TGTGCCAGCAGTTTGGATGGGAAGGGGCCTAATTCACCCCTCCACTTT
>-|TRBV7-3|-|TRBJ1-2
CASSPEGRGGYTF
TGTGCCAGCAGCCCCGAAGGCCGGGGGGGCTACACCTTC